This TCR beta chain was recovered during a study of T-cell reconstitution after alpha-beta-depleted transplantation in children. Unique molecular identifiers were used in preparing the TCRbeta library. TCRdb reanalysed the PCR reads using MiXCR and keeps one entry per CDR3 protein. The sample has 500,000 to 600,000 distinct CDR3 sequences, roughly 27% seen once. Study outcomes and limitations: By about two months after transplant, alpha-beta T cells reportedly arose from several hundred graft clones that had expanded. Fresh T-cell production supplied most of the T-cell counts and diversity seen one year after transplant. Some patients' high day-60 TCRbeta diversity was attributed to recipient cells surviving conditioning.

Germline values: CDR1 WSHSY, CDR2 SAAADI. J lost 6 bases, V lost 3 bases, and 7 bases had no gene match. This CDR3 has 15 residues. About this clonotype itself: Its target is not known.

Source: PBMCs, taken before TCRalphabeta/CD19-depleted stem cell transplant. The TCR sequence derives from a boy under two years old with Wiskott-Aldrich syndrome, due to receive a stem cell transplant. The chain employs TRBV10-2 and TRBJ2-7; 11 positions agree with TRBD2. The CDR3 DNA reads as TGCGCCAGCAGTGATCCTCTAGCGGGAGGTTTCGAGCAGTACTTC. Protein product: CASSDPLAGGFEQYF.